What follows describes a single T cell receptor (beta chain). Its antigen remains unknown. These data come from a study of T cell responses to AZD1222 COVID-19 vaccine. In the study overall: Analysis merged second doses at about 4 or about 12 weeks.

Only in-frame clones appear in the TCRdb table, and some are missing; sequencing was by immunoSEQ multiplex PCR. The table lists 120,000 or so clones, about 90% of them singletons. Findings and limits, study-wide: It was only a handful of AZD1222 recipients who were seropositive at baseline. In a largely white British group with more females than males, clonal diversity was possibly underestimated.

Germline V gene data show CDR1 as SNHLY and CDR2 as FYNNEI. This CDR3 spans 14 amino acids. The junction had 3 bases not matched to a gene; V was cut back by 4 bases and J by 4 bases. The chain uses TRBV2 and TRBJ2-3; 9 nucleotides align to TRBD1. This clonotype was obtained from an adult in good health. This sample comprised peripheral blood, obtained on day 0 of AZD1222 vaccination. CDR3 amino acids: CASSGDRASDTQYF. CDR3 DNA: TGTGCCAGCAGTGGGGACAGGGCTTCAGATACGCAGTATTTT. The full variable domain, with the rest looked up from reference TRBV2 and TRBJ2-3, is EPEVTQTPSHQVTQMGQEVILRCVPISNHLYFYWYRQILGQKVEFLVSFYNNEISEKSEIFDDQFSVERPDGSNFTLKIRSTKLEDSAMYFCASSGDRASDTQYFGPGTRLTVL.